This T cell receptor (beta chain) is drawn from a study of T cells in Graves' hyperthyroidism and ophthalmopathy. The CDR3 length is 11 residues. V lost 5 bases and J lost 13, with 12 bases in between. Germline lookup yields CDR1 SGHTA and CDR2 FQGNSA. Amplified regions were TCR beta CDR3 sequences from RNA transcripts. Using the HTBI primer set, a first-round RT-PCR was run on the TCR CDR3. Each CDR3 protein gets one entry after TCRdb re-called the multiplex PCR reads with MiXCR. The sample shows approximately 270,000 distinct CDR3 sequences, approximately 14% of them seen only once. This clonotype came up many times.

This receptor was identified in a woman in her forties with Graves' hyperthyroidism that later progressed to Graves' ophthalmopathy. Material for sequencing was blood. V gene TRBV7-2 combines with J gene TRBJ2-1; D call uncertain. The CDR3 nucleotides are TGTGCCAGCAGCCCACAAAGGTCACAGTTCTTC. Translating gives CASSPQRSQFF.